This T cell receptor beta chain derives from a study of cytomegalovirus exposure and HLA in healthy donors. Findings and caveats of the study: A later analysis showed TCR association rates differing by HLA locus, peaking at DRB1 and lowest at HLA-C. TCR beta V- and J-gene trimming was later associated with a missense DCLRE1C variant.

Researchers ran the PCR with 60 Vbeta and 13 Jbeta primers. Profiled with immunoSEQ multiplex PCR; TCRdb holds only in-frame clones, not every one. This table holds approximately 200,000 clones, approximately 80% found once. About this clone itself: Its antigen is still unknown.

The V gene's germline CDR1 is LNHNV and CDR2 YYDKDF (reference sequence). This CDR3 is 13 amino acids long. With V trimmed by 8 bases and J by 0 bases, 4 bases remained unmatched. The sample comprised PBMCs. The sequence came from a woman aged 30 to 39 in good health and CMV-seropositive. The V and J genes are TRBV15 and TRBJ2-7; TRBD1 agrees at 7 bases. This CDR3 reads CATQGQISYEQYF. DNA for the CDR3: TGTGCCACCCAGGGACAGATCTCCTACGAGCAGTACTTC.